This is a list of T cell receptor beta chains from one sample in a study of CD8+ T cells in alopecia areata. Method: immunoSEQ multiplex PCR; TCRdb's copy keeps in-frame clones and lacks some. The sample lists some 220,000 clones; about 58% were seen once. Here the sequenced sample was CD4+ T cells sorted from blood, taken at week 4, from a patient treated with tofacitinib. Receptors originate from a human donor with alopecia areata. Both conserved end residues are part of each CDR3. The order of the fields is CDR3 protein, CDR3 DNA, J gene, V gene, D gene, clone size. The D gene is left open where the match is weak. Expanded clones are given a class, and other clones once, few, many or no size at all.

cdr3_aa: CSVAGTVYGYTF; cdr3_nt: TGCAGCGTTGCGGGGACAGTCTATGGCTACACCTTC; j_call: TRBJ1-2; v_call: TRBV29-1; d_call: TRBD1; clone_size: .
cdr3_aa: CASSPRPGTPKSDTEAFF; cdr3_nt: TGTGCCAGCTCCCCTCGACCGGGGACACCCAAGTCGGACACTGAAGCTTTCTTT; j_call: TRBJ1-1; v_call: TRBV30; d_call: .; clone_size: .
cdr3_aa: CASSLDPSNQPQHF; cdr3_nt: TGTGCCAGCAGCTTGGATCCCAGCAATCAGCCCCAGCATTTT; j_call: TRBJ1-5; v_call: TRBV5-8; d_call: .; clone_size: few
cdr3_aa: CASSTGKNNQPQHF; cdr3_nt: TGTGCCAGTTCGACAGGGAAAAACAATCAGCCCCAGCATTTT; j_call: TRBJ1-5; v_call: TRBV27; d_call: TRBD1; clone_size: .
cdr3_aa: CSVGTGGFYEQYF; cdr3_nt: TGCAGCGTGGGGACAGGGGGCTTCTACGAGCAGTACTTC; j_call: TRBJ2-7; v_call: TRBV29-1; d_call: TRBD1; clone_size: .
cdr3_aa: CASSSDRGLSPLHF; cdr3_nt: TGTGCCAGCAGTTCGGACAGGGGATTATCACCCCTCCACTTT; j_call: TRBJ1-6; v_call: TRBV6-6; d_call: TRBD1; clone_size: .
cdr3_aa: CASSLARGGELFF; cdr3_nt: TGTGCCAGCAGCTTAGCTAGGGGCGGGGAGCTGTTTTTT; j_call: TRBJ2-2; v_call: TRBV7-2; d_call: .; clone_size: .
cdr3_aa: CASSLDRGMNTEAFF; cdr3_nt: TGTGCCAGCAGCCTCGACAGGGGCATGAACACTGAAGCTTTCTTT; j_call: TRBJ1-1; v_call: TRBV7-8; d_call: TRBD1; clone_size: .
cdr3_aa: CASSSATGVDTQYF; cdr3_nt: TGTGCCAGCAGCAGTGCTACGGGGGTGGATACCCAGTACTTC; j_call: TRBJ2-5; v_call: TRBV6-6; d_call: .; clone_size: .
cdr3_aa: CSVMSGGTEAFF; cdr3_nt: TGCAGCGTCATGAGTGGGGGAACTGAAGCTTTCTTT; j_call: TRBJ1-1; v_call: TRBV29-1; d_call: .; clone_size: .
cdr3_aa: CASSQLGASSYNEQFF; cdr3_nt: TGTGCCAGCAGCCAACTGGGGGCTAGCAGCTACAATGAGCAGTTCTTC; j_call: TRBJ2-1; v_call: TRBV14; d_call: .; clone_size: few
cdr3_aa: CASRATTGAKKYEQYF; cdr3_nt: TGTGCCAGCAGGGCAACGACAGGGGCCAAAAAATACGAGCAGTACTTC; j_call: TRBJ2-7; v_call: TRBV2; d_call: TRBD1; clone_size: .
cdr3_aa: CSVGGAEVTQYF; cdr3_nt: TGCAGCGTTGGTGGGGCCGAGGTGACCCAGTACTTC; j_call: TRBJ2-5; v_call: TRBV29-1; d_call: .; clone_size: .
cdr3_aa: CASSPTGTGDGGYTF; cdr3_nt: TGCGCCAGCAGCCCCACCGGGACAGGGGATGGTGGCTACACCTTC; j_call: TRBJ1-2; v_call: TRBV4-3; d_call: TRBD1; clone_size: .
cdr3_aa: CASSEQGTANYGYTF; cdr3_nt: TGCGCCAGCAGCGAGCAGGGGACAGCTAACTATGGCTACACCTTC; j_call: TRBJ1-2; v_call: TRBV5-1; d_call: TRBD1; clone_size: .
cdr3_aa: CAWSPGLQREETQYF; cdr3_nt: TGTGCCTGGAGTCCGGGGCTTCAGAGGGAAGAGACCCAGTACTTC; j_call: TRBJ2-5; v_call: TRBV30; d_call: .; clone_size: .
cdr3_aa: CASSFTGGFTDTQYF; cdr3_nt: TGCGCCAGCAGCTTCACCGGGGGATTCACAGATACGCAGTATTTT; j_call: TRBJ2-3; v_call: TRBV5-1; d_call: .; clone_size: .
cdr3_aa: CASSLRGNQPQHF; cdr3_nt: TGTGCCAGCAGCTTACGAGGCAATCAGCCCCAGCATTTT; j_call: TRBJ1-5; v_call: TRBV7-2; d_call: .; clone_size: once
cdr3_aa: CSVPRGMEQYF; cdr3_nt: TGCAGTGTCCCAAGAGGGATGGAGCAGTACTTC; j_call: TRBJ2-7; v_call: TRBV20-1; d_call: .; clone_size: .
cdr3_aa: CASSGGAPDNSPLHF; cdr3_nt: TGTGCCAGCAGTGGTGGGGCACCGGATAATTCACCCCTCCACTTT; j_call: TRBJ1-6; v_call: TRBV25-1; d_call: .; clone_size: .
cdr3_aa: CATSRDQGANTEAFF; cdr3_nt: TGTGCCACCAGCAGAGATCAGGGGGCCAACACTGAAGCTTTCTTT; j_call: TRBJ1-1; v_call: TRBV15; d_call: TRBD1; clone_size: .
cdr3_aa: CASSLDRAIGEKLFF; cdr3_nt: TGCGCCAGCAGCTTGGATCGAGCAATTGGAGAAAAACTGTTTTTT; j_call: TRBJ1-4; v_call: TRBV5-1; d_call: .; clone_size: .
cdr3_aa: CASTFPGGSGGANVLTF; cdr3_nt: TGTGCCAGCACCTTCCCCGGGGGTTCAGGTGGGGCCAACGTCCTGACTTTC; j_call: TRBJ2-6; v_call: TRBV2; d_call: .; clone_size: few
cdr3_aa: CASSLESGMNTEAFF; cdr3_nt: TGCGCCAGCAGCTTGGAAAGTGGCATGAACACTGAAGCTTTCTTT; j_call: TRBJ1-1; v_call: TRBV5-1; d_call: .; clone_size: .
cdr3_aa: CATSRADRGSEKLFF; cdr3_nt: TGTGCCACCAGCAGAGCCGACAGGGGAAGTGAAAAACTGTTTTTT; j_call: TRBJ1-4; v_call: TRBV15; d_call: TRBD1; clone_size: .
cdr3_aa: CASSTFGGTSGGWKETQYF; cdr3_nt: TGTGCCAGCAGCACGTTCGGCGGGACTAGCGGGGGGTGGAAAGAGACCCAGTACTTC; j_call: TRBJ2-5; v_call: TRBV7-2; d_call: TRBD2; clone_size: .
cdr3_aa: CASIQGVGNTIYF; cdr3_nt: TGTGCCAGCATCCAGGGGGTTGGAAACACCATATATTTT; j_call: TRBJ1-3; v_call: TRBV2; d_call: TRBD1; clone_size: .
cdr3_aa: CASSYTDNEQFF; cdr3_nt: TGTGCCAGCAGTTACACAGACAATGAGCAGTTCTTC; j_call: TRBJ2-1; v_call: TRBV6-6; d_call: .; clone_size: few
cdr3_aa: CSVGEGNYGYTF; cdr3_nt: TGCAGCGTTGGGGAGGGGAACTATGGCTACACCTTC; j_call: TRBJ1-2; v_call: TRBV29-1; d_call: .; clone_size: .
cdr3_aa: CASSPRTRRENTIYF; cdr3_nt: TGTGCCAGCAGCCCTCGGACACGGAGGGAGAACACCATATATTTT; j_call: TRBJ1-3; v_call: TRBV5-6; d_call: .; clone_size: once
cdr3_aa: CASGDTYEQYF; cdr3_nt: TGTGCCAGCGGGGACACCTACGAGCAGTACTTC; j_call: TRBJ2-7; v_call: TRBV2; d_call: .; clone_size: few
cdr3_aa: CASSQTGDQPQHF; cdr3_nt: TGTGCCAGTAGCCAGACAGGTGATCAGCCCCAGCATTTT; j_call: TRBJ1-5; v_call: TRBV19; d_call: .; clone_size: few
cdr3_aa: CASSFRPSSYEQYF; cdr3_nt: TGTGCCAGCAGCTTTAGGCCCAGCTCCTACGAGCAGTACTTC; j_call: TRBJ2-7; v_call: TRBV7-2; d_call: .; clone_size: .
cdr3_aa: CASGGTNEKLFF; cdr3_nt: TGTGCCAGCGGAGGGACGAATGAAAAACTGTTTTTT; j_call: TRBJ1-4; v_call: TRBV2; d_call: .; clone_size: few
cdr3_aa: CASSLVPGGNLGNTIYF; cdr3_nt: TGTGCCAGCAGCTTAGTTCCGGGAGGCAACCTGGGAAACACCATATATTTT; j_call: TRBJ1-3; v_call: TRBV7-8; d_call: .; clone_size: .
cdr3_aa: CASSLFAGAQDTQYF; cdr3_nt: TGCGCCAGCAGCTTGTTTGCGGGGGCCCAAGATACGCAGTATTTT; j_call: TRBJ2-3; v_call: TRBV5-1; d_call: .; clone_size: .
cdr3_aa: CASSQGLRLNTEAFF; cdr3_nt: TGTGCCAGCAGCCAAGGGCTCAGGCTAAACACTGAAGCTTTCTTT; j_call: TRBJ1-1; v_call: TRBV4-2; d_call: .; clone_size: .
cdr3_aa: CSVDSGTAMPEAFF; cdr3_nt: TGCAGCGTTGATTCAGGGACAGCCATGCCTGAAGCTTTCTTT; j_call: TRBJ1-1; v_call: TRBV29-1; d_call: TRBD1; clone_size: few
cdr3_aa: CASSNPWDRVDSTYEQYF; cdr3_nt: TGTGCCAGCAGCAATCCGTGGGACAGGGTAGATTCTACCTACGAGCAGTACTTC; j_call: TRBJ2-7; v_call: TRBV7-2; d_call: TRBD1; clone_size: .
cdr3_aa: CASSQDVRETQYF; cdr3_nt: TGCGCCAGCAGCCAAGACGTCCGAGAGACCCAGTACTTC; j_call: TRBJ2-5; v_call: TRBV4-3; d_call: .; clone_size: .
cdr3_aa: CASSPVGQNIQYF; cdr3_nt: TGTGCCAGCTCACCCGTCGGACAAAACATTCAGTACTTC; j_call: TRBJ2-4; v_call: TRBV18; d_call: .; clone_size: few
cdr3_aa: CASSLNRGDGYTF; cdr3_nt: TGTGCCAGCAGCCTGAACAGGGGGGACGGCTACACCTTC; j_call: TRBJ1-2; v_call: TRBV7-2; d_call: TRBD1; clone_size: .
cdr3_aa: CASSQDSQGGRAFF; cdr3_nt: TGTGCCAGCAGCCAAGACTCCCAGGGGGGTCGGGCTTTCTTT; j_call: TRBJ1-1; v_call: TRBV4-2; d_call: TRBD1; clone_size: .
cdr3_aa: CASSLGLAGGLTNEQFF; cdr3_nt: TGTGCCAGCAGCTTAGGTCTAGCGGGGGGGCTAACCAATGAGCAGTTCTTC; j_call: TRBJ2-1; v_call: TRBV7-8; d_call: TRBD2; clone_size: few
cdr3_aa: CASSLESLGYTF; cdr3_nt: TGTGCCAGCAGCTTGGAGAGTTTAGGCTACACCTTC; j_call: TRBJ1-2; v_call: TRBV5-6; d_call: .; clone_size: .
cdr3_aa: CASTDSNYGYTF; cdr3_nt: TGTGCCAGCACAGACTCTAACTATGGCTACACCTTC; j_call: TRBJ1-2; v_call: TRBV2; d_call: .; clone_size: .
cdr3_aa: CAWSVGGGGYTF; cdr3_nt: TGTGCCTGGAGTGTAGGGGGAGGTGGCTACACCTTC; j_call: TRBJ1-2; v_call: TRBV30; d_call: .; clone_size: .
cdr3_aa: CASSAGGSALYNEQFF; cdr3_nt: TGTGCCAGCAGCGCAGGGGGCTCGGCACTCTACAATGAGCAGTTCTTC; j_call: TRBJ2-1; v_call: TRBV9; d_call: TRBD1; clone_size: .
cdr3_aa: CASSPRVGFWQYF; cdr3_nt: TGTGCCAGCAGTCCGCGGGTTGGTTTTTGGCAGTACTTC; j_call: TRBJ2-7; v_call: TRBV27; d_call: .; clone_size: few